The clone carrying this TCR beta chain was seen repeatedly, ten times or more. Its antigen is undetermined. Amplification of TCR beta CDR3 regions used RNA as the template. During a first-round RT-PCR of the TCR CDR3, the HTBI primer set was used. Using its own MiXCR run on the multiplex PCR reads, TCRdb lists one record per CDR3 protein. The data show 370,000 or so distinct CDR3 sequences, with roughly 12% seen just once and 20% held by the top ten. The data originate from a study of T cells in Graves' hyperthyroidism and ophthalmopathy. Across the whole study: Peripheral blood specimens were obtained at initial diagnosis, prior to any treatment.

General study findings and limits: Among clonotypes expanded in thyroid above 0.001, most were also found in blood.

Germline CDR1 and CDR2: DFQATT and SNEGSKA (reference sequence). The CDR3 is made up of 11 amino acids. V shed 5 bases and J 10 bases; nucleotides not matched to a gene: 4. Sequenced material: blood. This receptor was identified in a man between 25 and 39 years old with Graves' hyperthyroidism that later progressed to Graves' ophthalmopathy. J is TRBJ1-1 and V is TRBV20-1; TRBD1 agrees at 10 bases. The CDR3 region is CSADRGLGAFF. CDR3 coding DNA: TGCAGTGCTGACAGGGGGCTTGGAGCTTTCTTT.